This TCR beta chain was retrieved from a study of identical twins. With template switching, a universal primer site was added, and the cDNA carried unique molecular identifiers. TCRdb analysed the 5' RACE reads with MiXCR anew, one entry per CDR3 protein. The sample lists approximately 240,000 distinct CDR3 sequences; 11% to 15% were seen once. Findings and limits, study-wide: Cross-sectional statistical analysis was relied on for the conclusions, without the same donors being followed. It was out-of-frame TCR alpha sharing in monozygotic twins that models underestimated.

This clonotype was seen at least ten times. Its antigen is not known. The CDR3 length is 14 residues. Germline V gene sequence: CDR1 SGHRS, CDR2 YFSETQ. The ends were cut back, 2 bases at V and 2 bases at J, with 10 bases in the middle. This TCR came from a woman aged 18-35 years in good health. Sequenced material: memory (CD45RO+) T cells sorted from blood. The chain uses TRBV5-1 and TRBJ2-5; D may be TRBD2 (5 bases). DNA of the CDR3: TGCGCCAGCAGCTTCCCGGGGTCACAAGAGACCCAGTACTTC. As protein: CASSFPGSQETQYF.